The 11 T cell receptor beta chains below were found in one sample sequenced in a study of blood T cell repertoires in COVID-19. Produced via immunoSEQ multiplex PCR; TCRdb's table is partial and in-frame only. The repertoire includes around 97,000 clones, 84% of them detected once, and over 10% sits in the top ten. Sequenced: peripheral blood. All receptors come from a human donor in a cohort sampled during active or convalescent COVID-19.

This clone was picked up one time. V gene TRBV19 combines with J gene TRBJ2-7; 7 bases are a match to TRBD1. Germline lookup yields CDR1 LNHDA and CDR2 SQIVND (reference sequence). The CDR3 covers 16 residues. Trimming at V came to 1 base and at J to 0 bases, leaving 6 bases not matched to a gene. CDR3 in DNA: TGTGCCAGTAGTATAGGGCCTCACAGGGGCTCCTACGAGCAGTACTTC. Translation gives CASSIGPHRGSYEQYF.

The V and J genes are TRBV19 and TRBJ1-5, with 9 bases fitting TRBD1. V lost 6 bases and J lost 3; bases outside the gene matches: 6. Germline loops: CDR1 LNHDA, CDR2 SQIVND (reference sequence). The CDR3 is made up of 15 amino acids. The CDR3: CASRTGTGNNQPQHF. The CDR3 bases are TGTGCCAGTAGAACCGGGACAGGGAACAATCAGCCCCAGCATTTT.

This clone appeared once. The chain combines TRBV9 with TRBJ2-2, with 10 bases identical to TRBD1. This CDR3 comprises 13 residues. Losses at the gene ends were 5 bases for V and 6 bases for J; bases not matched to a gene: 1. The germline V gene has CDR1 SGDLS and CDR2 YYNGEE. For the CDR3, the DNA is TGTGCCAGCAGAGGACAGGGGGCCGGGGAGCTGTTTTTT. Amino acids: CASRGQGAGELFF. The full variable domain, in which reference TRBV9 and TRBJ2-2 provide the parts outside the CDR3, is DSGVTQTPKHLITATGQRVTLRCSPRSGDLSVYWYQQSLDQGLQFLIQYYNGEERAKGNILERFSAQQFPDLHSELNLSSLELGDSALYFCASRGQGAGELFFGEGSRLTVL.

This sequence joins TRBV12-3 or TRBV12-4 and TRBJ1-2; D possibly corresponds to TRBD1 (5 bases). V lost 3 bases and J lost 7, with 12 bases in between. This CDR3 region has 13 residues. The CDR3 DNA follows: TGTGCCAGCAGTTTGCAGGGTTTGGGTGGCTACACCTTC. This gives the protein CASSLQGLGGYTF.

The chain couples TRBV10-3 to TRBJ1-5, with D uncertain. V lost 2 bases to trimming and J lost 7 bases, with 12 bases between them. The V gene's germline CDR1 is ENHRY and CDR2 SYGVKD. The CDR3 is 14 amino acids. The CDR3 reads CAISEIRFGQPQHF. The CDR3, as DNA: TGTGCCATCAGTGAGATCCGGTTCGGGCAGCCCCAGCATTTT.

This chain joins TRBV7-6 and TRBJ1-2; D is perhaps TRBD1 (5 bases). Germline V gene lookup returns CDR1 SGHVS and CDR2 FNYEAQ. Trimming took 1 base from V and 5 from J, leaving 14 bases between them. This CDR3 spans 15 amino acids. The CDR3 loop is CASSLVPDSPYGYTF. The CDR3 nucleotides are TGTGCCAGCAGCTTAGTACCCGACAGTCCATATGGCTACACCTTC.

CDR3 nucleotides: TGTGCCAGCAGCCTTAGACAGGGGGCCGGGGAGCTGTTTTTT. Encoded protein: CASSLRQGAGELFF. The J gene is TRBJ2-2, the V gene TRBV7-9; 9 bases are a match to TRBD1. This CDR3 has 14 residues. Trimming at V came to 5 bases and at J to 6 bases, leaving 4 bases not matched to a gene. Germline lookup yields CDR1 SEHNR and CDR2 FQNEAQ (reference sequence).

The gene calls are TRBV7-9 and TRBJ2-3; TRBD1 matches at 10 bases. V was clipped by 6 bases and J by 6 bases; unmatched bases: 9. The CDR3 loop spans 15 amino acids. Germline V gene sequence: CDR1 SEHNR, CDR2 FQNEAQ (reference sequence). The CDR3 is CASRTDRGPGDTQYF. CDR3 nucleotide sequence: TGTGCCAGCAGAACTGACAGGGGGCCTGGGGATACGCAGTATTTT.

This clone has more than one count but fewer than ten. Other DNA sequences from this sample encode an identical CDR3 as well. V gene TRBV7-9 combines with J gene TRBJ2-1, with 9 bases matching TRBD1. V lost 5 bases and J lost 6; bases outside the gene matches: 5. This CDR3 has 14 residues. Germline CDR1 SEHNR, CDR2 FQNEAQ (reference sequence). This CDR3 reads CASSLRGQGNEQFF. CDR3 bases: TGTGCCAGCAGCCTCAGGGGACAGGGCAATGAGCAGTTCTTC. The full variable domain, its missing parts supplied by reference TRBV7-9 and TRBJ2-1, is DTGVSQNPRHKITKRGQNVTFRCDPISEHNRLYWYRQTLGQGPEFLTYFQNEAQLEKSRLLSDRFSAERPKGSFSTLEIQRTEQGDSAMYLCASSLRGQGNEQFFGPGTRLTVL.

This clone has ten or more counts. The chain combines TRBV13 with TRBJ2-7; a weak D match, TRBD1 (5 bases). The CDR3 spans 13 residues. Germline lookup yields CDR1 PRHDT and CDR2 FYEKMQ (reference sequence). Trimming stripped 6 bases from V and 1 base from J, with 10 bases between. CDR3 region: CASSLRGSYEQYF. The CDR3 region has the DNA TGTGCCAGCAGTCTAAGGGGTTCCTACGAGCAGTACTTC.

The chain has TRBV19 and TRBJ1-2; tentatively, D is TRBD1 (5 bases). Trimming removed 3 bases at V and 0 bases at J, with 17 bases between. Germline assignment: CDR1 LNHDA and CDR2 SQIVND (reference sequence). This CDR3 is built from 17 residues. As DNA, the CDR3 is TGTGCCAGTAGTATGGGGGGTCCCCTAATAGCTAACTATGGCTACACCTTC. Protein product: CASSMGGPLIANYGYTF. Looking up the rest from reference TRBV19 and TRBJ1-2 gives the full variable domain: DGGITQSPKYLFRKEGQNVTLSCEQNLNHDAMYWYRQDPGQGLRLIYYSQIVNDFQKGDIAEGYSVSREKKESFPLTVTSAQKNPTAFYLCASSMGGPLIANYGYTFGSGTRLTVV.